This is a list of T cell receptor beta chains from one sample in a study of regulatory T cells in long-lasting Graves disease. TCRdb reprocessed the multiplex PCR reads with MiXCR, giving one entry per CDR3 protein. The sample carries about 430,000 distinct CDR3 sequences, roughly 23% recorded once. The specimen comprised peripheral blood mononuclear cells (PBMCs), sampled when the disease was refractory, from a patient treated with antithyroid drugs. The receptors shown here come from a female donor with Graves disease. Each CDR3 is given with its conserved first and last residue. D genes are given only for firm matches. The listing skips clone size in some rows; elsewhere it reads once, few, many or a size class.

J gene	V gene	D gene	clone size	CDR3 protein	CDR3 DNA
TRBJ2-1	TRBV29-1	TRBD2	.	CSVETLSGTSGTNEQFF	TGCAGCGTTGAGACCCTCTCTGGGACTAGCGGGACCAATGAGCAGTTCTTC
TRBJ2-1	TRBV3-1	.	.	CASSQGAGVNEQFF	TGTGCCAGCAGCCAGGGGGCAGGGGTCAATGAGCAGTTCTTC
TRBJ2-5	TRBV5-1	.	many	CASSFQETQYF	TGTGCCAGCAGCTTCCAAGAGACCCAGTACTTC
TRBJ1-2	TRBV5-1	TRBD1	many	CASSPRDSYGYTF	TGCGCCAGCAGCCCCCGGGACAGCTATGGCTACACCTTC
TRBJ2-7	TRBV5-6	TRBD2	.	CASNTRDYSEQYF	TGTGCCAGCAACACAAGGGACTATTCCGAGCAGTACTTC
TRBJ2-1	TRBV6-1	.	.	CATVGLGEQFF	TGTGCCACGGTTGGGCTCGGTGAGCAGTTCTTC
TRBJ2-7	TRBV7-9	.	few	CASSRVLALSYEQYF	TGTGCCAGCAGCCGTGTTTTAGCCCTCTCCTACGAGCAGTACTTC
TRBJ2-7	TRBV28	.	many	CASSLTSYEQYF	TGTGCCAGCAGCTTAACATCCTACGAGCAGTACTTC
TRBJ2-6	TRBV11-2	.	many	CASSVYRATSGANVLTF	TGTGCCAGCAGCGTTTACAGGGCTACCTCTGGGGCCAACGTCCTGACTTTC
TRBJ2-2	TRBV2	TRBD2	many	CASSGRVGLAGGPRTGELFF	TGTGCCAGCAGTGGCCGGGTCGGTCTAGCGGGAGGGCCTCGGACCGGGGAGCTGTTTTTT
TRBJ1-1	TRBV5-5	TRBD1	few	CASSWEQGASTEAFF	TGTGCCAGCAGCTGGGAACAGGGGGCGAGCACTGAAGCTTTCTTT
TRBJ2-2	TRBV30	.	few	CAWSPRWMTVNTGELFF	TGTGCCTGGAGTCCCCGATGGATGACAGTAAACACCGGGGAGCTGTTTTTT
TRBJ2-5	TRBV6-1	.	many	CASTYFGPQGPKETQYF	TGTGCCAGCACCTACTTCGGACCCCAAGGACCTAAAGAGACCCAGTACTTC
TRBJ2-5	TRBV28	.	many	CASSYLQETQYF	TGTGCCAGCAGTTATTTGCAGGAGACCCAGTACTTC
TRBJ1-5	TRBV2	.	.	CASSVLTQPGQPQHF	TGTGCCAGCAGTGTCCTGACACAGCCAGGTCAGCCCCAGCATTTT
TRBJ2-7	TRBV5-1	TRBD2	.	CANSRGLLAESYEQYF	TGCGCCAACAGCAGAGGACTACTAGCGGAAAGCTACGAGCAGTACTTC
TRBJ1-2	TRBV6-1	TRBD1	.	CASRPRQGDNYGYTF	TGTGCCAGCAGACCCAGACAGGGAGATAACTATGGCTACACCTTC
TRBJ2-7	TRBV19	.	few	CASSWTVGVYEQYF	TGTGCCAGTAGCTGGACCGTTGGGGTATACGAGCAGTACTTC
TRBJ2-1	TRBV2	.	many	CASSRELGNEQFF	TGTGCCAGCAGTCGGGAACTGGGCAATGAGCAGTTCTTC
TRBJ2-7	TRBV5-1	.	.	CASSRDRGTLPSEQYF	TGCGCCAGTAGCAGGGACCGCGGAACCCTCCCCTCCGAGCAGTACTTC